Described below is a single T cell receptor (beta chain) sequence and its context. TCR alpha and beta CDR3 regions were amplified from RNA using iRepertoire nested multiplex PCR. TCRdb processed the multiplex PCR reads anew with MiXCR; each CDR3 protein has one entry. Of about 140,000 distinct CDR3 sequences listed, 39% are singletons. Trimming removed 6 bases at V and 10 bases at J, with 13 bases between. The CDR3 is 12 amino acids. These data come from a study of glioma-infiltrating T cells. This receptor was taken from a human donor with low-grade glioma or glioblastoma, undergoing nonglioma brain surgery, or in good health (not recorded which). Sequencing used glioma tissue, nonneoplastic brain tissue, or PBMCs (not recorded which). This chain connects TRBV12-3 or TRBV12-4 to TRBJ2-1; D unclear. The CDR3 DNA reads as TGTGCCAGCAGCTCCCGGATATTCGAGCAGTTCTTC. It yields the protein CASSSRIFEQFF.